The 31 T cell receptor beta chains reported below all come from one sample, sequenced in a study of blood T cell repertoires in COVID-19. The table came from immunoSEQ multiplex PCR; TCRdb's copy has only in-frame clones and leaves some out. The sample lists 140,000 to 150,000 clones, about 89% occurring once. Sequenced: PBMCs or T cells enriched from blood (not recorded which). The source is a man in his 60s who had recovered from COVID-19.

V and J are TRBV3-1 (or the pseudogene TRBV3-2) and TRBJ2-7, with 9 bases aligning to TRBD1. This CDR3 has 15 amino acids. V lost 7 bases, J lost 6 bases, and 13 bases stayed unmatched. Germline V gene sequence: CDR1 LGHDT, CDR2 YNNKEL (reference sequence). CDR3 sequence (DNA): TGTGCCAGCAAAGGTTCAGGGACAGGGCTATTCGAGCAGTACTTC. Translated: CASKGSGTGLFEQYF.

Only one count was recorded for this clone. The V call is TRBV6-1, the J call TRBJ1-2; no reliable D call. This CDR3 is built from 14 residues. V was shortened by 2 bases and J by 2 bases, with 9 bases between the two germline ends. Germline CDR1 reads MNHNS; CDR2 reads SASEGT. The CDR3 protein is CASSENVQNYGYTF. CDR3 DNA sequence: TGTGCCAGCAGTGAAAATGTCCAAAACTATGGCTACACCTTC.

The chain recombines TRBV7-9 with TRBJ2-1; TRBD2 might be the D (5 bases). Germline V CDR1 and CDR2: SEHNR, FQNEAQ (reference sequence). The CDR3 sequence is 12 residues long. Trimming shortened V by 8 bases and J by 4 bases, and 9 bases separated the two germline ends. CDR3 region: CASLGLYNEQFF. The CDR3 nucleotides read TGTGCCAGCCTCGGACTGTACAATGAGCAGTTCTTC.

About this clone itself: Different DNA sequences within this sample yield the same CDR3. The chain joins TRBV6-5 to TRBJ1-6, with 9 bases matching TRBD1. V trimming: 0 bases; J trimming: 7 bases; junction bases outside the gene matches: 1. The CDR3 has 15 amino acids. Germline V gene data show CDR1 as MNHEY and CDR2 as SVGAGI. The CDR3, as DNA: TGTGCCAGCAGTTACTCGGGACAGGGAAATTCACCCCTCCACTTT. It yields the protein CASSYSGQGNSPLHF.

This clone was recorded a few times. This rearrangement joins TRBV29-1 to TRBJ2-7; a possible D gene is TRBD1 (6 bases). With 4 bases removed from V and 5 bases from J, the gap between germline ends came to 12 bases. The CDR3 extends over 12 amino acids. Germline values: CDR1 SQVTM, CDR2 ANQGSEA. CDR3 bases: TGCAGCGTTGTTGGGGGCTGGGACGAGCAGTACTTC. Amino acids: CSVVGGWDEQYF.

This chain links TRBV19 with TRBJ1-2; 8 bases fit TRBD1. CDR3 length: 14 residues. Germline CDR1 LNHDA, CDR2 SQIVND (reference sequence). Unmatched junction bases numbered 7, after V lost 4 bases and J lost 6 bases. The chain's CDR3 is CASSTRLTGDGYTF. The CDR3 DNA reads TGTGCCAGTAGTACCCGCCTGACAGGGGATGGCTACACCTTC.

The chain is built from TRBV30 and TRBJ1-3; no clear D. The CDR3 spans 11 residues. In germline, CDR1 is GTSNPN, CDR2 SVGIG (reference sequence). CDR3 amino acids: CGGVTGNTIYF. For the CDR3, the DNA is TGTGGCGGGGTTACTGGAAACACCATATATTTT.

This clone was counted only a few times. This chain links TRBV3-1 (or the pseudogene TRBV3-2) with TRBJ1-2, with D hard to call. Germline assignment: CDR1 LGHDT and CDR2 YNNKEL (reference sequence). Deletions cut 4 bases from V and 8 bases from J, with 17 bases between. The length of the CDR3 is 14 residues. CDR3 sequence: CASSRDNPGGGYTF. The CDR3 coding sequence is TGTGCCAGCAGCCGCGACAATCCGGGAGGAGGCTACACCTTC.

V and J are TRBV7-9 and TRBJ2-3; D is unresolved. Germline V gene data show CDR1 as SEHNR and CDR2 as FQNEAQ (reference sequence). Trimming stripped 6 bases from V and 6 bases from J, with 7 bases between. There are 11 residues in the CDR3. CDR3 DNA sequence: TGTGCCAGCAGACTGTGGGATACGCAGTATTTT. Protein: CASRLWDTQYF.

This rearrangement joins TRBV20-1 to TRBJ2-7; TRBD1 matches at 10 bases. Trimming cost V 3 bases and J 0 bases; bases outside gene matches: 5. The V gene's germline CDR1 is DFQATT and CDR2 SNEGSKA (reference sequence). The CDR3 covers 15 residues. The CDR3 DNA is TGCAGTGCTAGTCCGCGACAGGGGGCCTCCTACGAGCAGTACTTC. Translated, it gives CSASPRQGASYEQYF.

The V and J genes are TRBV5-1 and TRBJ1-1; tentatively, D is TRBD1 (5 bases). The CDR3 covers 14 residues. CDR1 SGHRS and CDR2 YFSETQ come from the germline V gene. The V and J ends lost 0 bases and 6 bases respectively, with 12 bases between them. The CDR3 nucleotides read TGCGCCAGCAGCTTGGGGCAGGGTAGGGCTGAAGCTTTCTTT. Its protein product is CASSLGQGRAEAFF.

The rearrangement joins TRBV27 to TRBJ2-7; D is unresolved. Germline CDR1 MNHEY, CDR2 SMNVEV (reference sequence). This CDR3 region has 14 residues. Between the trimmed V and J ends, which lost 3 bases and 5 bases, there was a span of 14 bases. CDR3 DNA: TGTGCCAGCAGTTTTAGAGACACTCTCGACGAGCAGTACTTC. Translated, it gives CASSFRDTLDEQYF.

The table lists this clone with a count of one. The rearrangement links TRBV30 to TRBJ2-7; TRBD1 matches at 10 bases. Germline-derived CDR1 and CDR2 are GTSNPN and SVGIG (reference sequence). The CDR3 spans 16 residues. With 1 base clipped from V and 6 bases from J, the junction kept 12 bases outside the gene matches. The CDR3, as DNA: TGTGCCTGGAGTGCGTGGGCAAGGGACAGGGGTCCCGAGCAGTACTTC. It encodes CAWSAWARDRGPEQYF. Complete variable domain (other parts from reference TRBV30 and TRBJ2-7): SQTIHQWPATLVQPVGSPLSLECTVEGTSNPNLYWYRQAAGRGLQLLFYSVGIGQISSEVPQNLSASRPQDRQFILSSKKLLLSDSGFYLCAWSAWARDRGPEQYFGPGTRLTVT.

The chain recombines TRBV6-5 with TRBJ1-6; 7 bases map to TRBD1. This CDR3 is 15 amino acids long. The V gene's germline CDR1 is MNHEY and CDR2 SVGAGI. With 7 bases clipped from V and 4 bases from J, the junction kept 7 bases outside the gene matches. CDR3 sequence: CASTRDRVYNSPLHF. The CDR3 DNA is TGTGCCAGCACCCGGGACAGAGTTTATAATTCACCCCTCCACTTT.

This rearrangement joins TRBV19 to TRBJ2-7; D gene uncertain. Germline V lookup: CDR1 LNHDA, CDR2 SQIVND (reference sequence). The CDR3 has 16 residues. Deletions cut 3 bases from V and 2 bases from J, with 17 bases between. CDR3 sequence: CASSISPAATTYEQYF. The CDR3, as DNA: TGTGCCAGTAGTATCTCGCCGGCAGCGACGACCTACGAGCAGTACTTC. The full variable domain, completed using reference TRBV19 and TRBJ2-7, is DGGITQSPKYLFRKEGQNVTLSCEQNLNHDAMYWYRQDPGQGLRLIYYSQIVNDFQKGDIAEGYSVSREKKESFPLTVTSAQKNPTAFYLCASSISPAATTYEQYFGPGTRLTVT.

The count of this clone is one. The chain links TRBV19 to TRBJ2-6; D uncertain. Between the trimmed V and J ends, which lost 3 bases and 0 bases, there was a span of 9 bases. The germline CDR1 and CDR2 sequences are LNHDA and SQIVND (reference sequence). The CDR3 runs 16 residues. For the CDR3, the DNA is TGTGCCAGTAGTATTCAACCTAACTCTGGGGCCAACGTCCTGACTTTC. It codes for CASSIQPNSGANVLTF.

The rearrangement uses TRBV3-1 (or the pseudogene TRBV3-2) and TRBJ2-2, with D uncertain. The CDR3 sequence is 15 residues long. Germline V gene data show CDR1 as LGHDT and CDR2 as YNNKEL (reference sequence). V lost 4 bases and J 1 base, leaving 10 bases between the germline ends. The CDR3 region is CASSPAQENTGELFF. As DNA, the CDR3 is TGTGCCAGCAGCCCGGCGCAGGAGAACACCGGGGAGCTGTTTTTT.

J is TRBJ2-7 and V is TRBV28; 8 bases map to TRBD1. V shed 8 bases and J 4 bases; nucleotides not matched to a gene: 13. The V gene's germline CDR1 is MDHEN and CDR2 SYDVKM. The CDR3 spans 15 residues. CDR3 DNA sequence: TGTGCCAGCCGGGGATCGGGCAGGGGGCAGTACGAGCAGTACTTC. Residues: CASRGSGRGQYEQYF. Full variable domain (remainder filled in from reference TRBV28 and TRBJ2-7): DVKVTQSSRYLVKRTGEKVFLECVQDMDHENMFWYRQDPGLGLRLIYFSYDVKMKEKGDIPEGYSVSREKKERFSLILESASTNQTSMYLCASRGSGRGQYEQYFGPGTRLTVT.

The CDR3: CASSRELEREPQHF. The CDR3 DNA follows: TGTGCCAGCTCCCGAGAACTGGAGAGGGAGCCCCAGCATTTT. V gene TRBV18 combines with J gene TRBJ1-5; D unresolved. Germline CDR1 and CDR2: KGHSH and LQKENI. This CDR3 region has 14 residues. V was trimmed by 6 bases and J by 8 bases, leaving 17 bases between them.

This clone showed up just once. The chain joins TRBV3-1 (or the pseudogene TRBV3-2) to TRBJ2-1; weak D call: TRBD2 (6 bases). V was trimmed by 0 bases and J by 7 bases, leaving 16 bases between them. CDR3 size: 16 residues. Germline V gene sequence: CDR1 LGHDT, CDR2 YNNKEL (reference sequence). DNA of the CDR3: TGTGCCAGCAGCCAAGATCTCTCGGGGGTTCGGAATGAGCAGTTCTTC. This sequence encodes CASSQDLSGVRNEQFF.

This chain connects TRBV9 to TRBJ1-5; D is unclear. V was clipped by 3 bases and J by 7 bases, with 14 bases between them. Germline values: CDR1 SGDLS, CDR2 YYNGEE. There are 14 residues in the CDR3. CDR3 coding DNA: TGTGCCAGCAGCGCCCACGGGGATCGGCAGCCCCAGCATTTT. Its protein product is CASSAHGDRQPQHF.

The V gene is TRBV10-3, the J gene TRBJ1-6; tentatively, D is TRBD1 (6 bases). Trimming stripped 6 bases from V and 4 bases from J, with 10 bases between. Germline values: CDR1 ENHRY, CDR2 SYGVKD. This CDR3 comprises 14 residues. The CDR3 spells CAIRKDSYNSPLHF. DNA of the CDR3: TGTGCCATCAGAAAGGACAGTTATAATTCACCCCTCCACTTT.

This clone was recorded only once. The rearrangement links TRBV7-9 to TRBJ2-1, with TRBD2 identical over 10 bases. The germline CDR1 and CDR2 sequences are SEHNR and FQNEAQ (reference sequence). The CDR3 is made up of 16 amino acids. J was trimmed by 6 bases and V by 0 bases; bases with no gene match: 5. The CDR3 DNA reads as TGTGCCAGCAGCTTAGCGCCTAGCGGGGGCACCAATGAGCAGTTCTTC. It encodes CASSLAPSGGTNEQFF.

CDR3 DNA sequence: TGTGCCAGCAGCCCCTTGGGGAGGGCTAATTCCTACGAGCAGTACTTC. Amino acids: CASSPLGRANSYEQYF. The V gene is TRBV5-6, the J gene TRBJ2-7; 7 bases map to TRBD2. CDR3 size: 16 residues. Germline V lookup: CDR1 SGHDT, CDR2 YYEEEE. J was trimmed by 1 base and V by 4 bases; bases with no gene match: 11.

V gene TRBV15 combines with J gene TRBJ2-1; the D gene is possibly TRBD1 (5 bases). Trimming left V 4 bases short and J 8 bases short, with 15 bases between. Per germline, CDR1 LNHNV and CDR2 YYDKDF (reference sequence). This CDR3 is built from 14 residues. The DNA of the CDR3 is TGTGCCACCAGCATGCTCAGGGTAGGCGATGAGCAGTTCTTC. It codes for CATSMLRVGDEQFF.

This chain joins TRBV27 and TRBJ1-2; D perhaps matches TRBD1 (5 bases). Germline V gene data show CDR1 as MNHEY and CDR2 as SMNVEV (reference sequence). V was clipped by 3 bases and J by 6 bases, with 8 bases between them. The CDR3 length is 12 residues. The CDR3 bases are TGTGCCAGCAGTTTCGGGGGGAATGGCTACACCTTC. Amino acid sequence: CASSFGGNGYTF.

A few counts support this clone. The gene calls are TRBV2 and TRBJ2-5; D ambiguous. The CDR3 covers 13 residues. From germline, CDR1 is SNHLY and CDR2 FYNNEI. V lost 2 bases and J 2 bases, leaving 6 bases between the germline ends. CDR3 sequence reads: CASSENIQETQYF. The CDR3 DNA reads TGTGCCAGCAGTGAAAACATACAAGAGACCCAGTACTTC.

The CDR3 bases are TGTGCCAGCTCAAGGGACAGGGATGGCTACACCTTC. It codes for CASSRDRDGYTF. V usage is TRBV18 and J usage is TRBJ1-2, with 9 positions matching TRBD1. The junction had 1 base not matched to a gene; V was cut back by 5 bases and J by 6 bases. The CDR3 sequence is 12 residues long. Germline V gene lookup returns CDR1 KGHSH and CDR2 LQKENI.

V is TRBV7-3 and J is TRBJ2-1; TRBD2 matches 11 bases. Germline trimming cut 1 base from V and 4 bases from J; bases unmatched to any gene: 3. Germline V CDR1 and CDR2: SGHTA, FQGTGA. The CDR3 totals 16 residues. The CDR3 bases are TGTGCCAGCAGCTTAAGAGGGACTAGCGGATACAATGAGCAGTTCTTC. The encoded protein is CASSLRGTSGYNEQFF.

This clone was found once. The chain has TRBV28 and TRBJ2-7; D is undetermined. Trimming took 7 bases from V and 3 from J, leaving 19 bases between them. The CDR3 runs to 15 residues. In germline, CDR1 is MDHEN, CDR2 SYDVKM. CDR3 residues: CASMAPIARSYEQYF. The CDR3 DNA reads TGTGCCAGCATGGCGCCTATAGCTAGGAGCTACGAGCAGTACTTC. Together with reference TRBV28 and TRBJ2-7, the CDR3 gives the full variable domain: DVKVTQSSRYLVKRTGEKVFLECVQDMDHENMFWYRQDPGLGLRLIYFSYDVKMKEKGDIPEGYSVSREKKERFSLILESASTNQTSMYLCASMAPIARSYEQYFGPGTRLTVT.

The chain has TRBV6-5 and TRBJ1-4; weak D call: TRBD1 (5 bases). V was clipped by 7 bases and J by 3 bases, with 9 bases between them. This CDR3 is built from 13 residues. The germline V gene encodes CDR1 MNHEY and CDR2 SVGAGI. This CDR3 reads CASKGAANEKLFF. The CDR3 region has the DNA TGTGCCAGCAAAGGGGCCGCTAATGAAAAACTGTTTTTT.